The clone carrying this TCR beta chain was observed a handful of times. An end of the junction does not agree with germline; a read error may underlie this. The sample belongs to a study of blood T cells in healthy people across ages. Whole-study context: Every two T cells gave about one barcoded beta molecule via template switching.

Primed by a sample-barcoded 5' primer and a J-beta primer mix, a second PCR proceeded for about 6 to 12 cycles. TCRdb reanalysed the 5' RACE reads using MiXCR and keeps one entry per CDR3 protein. The repertoire holds hundreds of thousands of distinct CDR3 sequences, with about 30% as singletons. Material for sequencing was blood. The clonotype was recovered from a woman over 75 in good health.

The CDR3 reads CASSIVFGTDSYGQYF. The DNA of the CDR3 is TGTGCCAGCAGCATAGTGTTCGGGACAGACTCCTACGGGCAGTACTTC. The V call is TRBV7-9, the J call TRBJ2-7, with 7 bases matching TRBD1. Germline CDR1 reads SEHNR; CDR2 reads FQNEAQ (reference sequence). The CDR3 has 16 amino acids.